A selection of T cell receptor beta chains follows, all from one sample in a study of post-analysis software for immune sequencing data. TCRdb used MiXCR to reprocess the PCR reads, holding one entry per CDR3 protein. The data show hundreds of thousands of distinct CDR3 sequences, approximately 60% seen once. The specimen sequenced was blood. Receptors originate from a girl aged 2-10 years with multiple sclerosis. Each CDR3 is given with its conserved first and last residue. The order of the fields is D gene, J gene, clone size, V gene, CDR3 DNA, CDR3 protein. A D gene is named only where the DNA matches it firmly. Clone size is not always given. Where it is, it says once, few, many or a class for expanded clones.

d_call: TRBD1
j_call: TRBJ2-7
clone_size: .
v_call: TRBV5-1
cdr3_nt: TGCGCCAGCAGCTGGGGCGGACAGGGTTACGAGCAGTACTTC
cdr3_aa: CASSWGGQGYEQYF

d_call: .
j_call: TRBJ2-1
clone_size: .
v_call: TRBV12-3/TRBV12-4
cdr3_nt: TGTGCCAGCTTCAGGGCCGGGGCCAATGAGCAGTTCTTC
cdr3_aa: CASFRAGANEQFF

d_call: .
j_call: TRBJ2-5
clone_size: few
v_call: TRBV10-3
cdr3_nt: TGTGCCATCAGCCCGGGGAGTGAAGAGACCCAGTACTTC
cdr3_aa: CAISPGSEETQYF

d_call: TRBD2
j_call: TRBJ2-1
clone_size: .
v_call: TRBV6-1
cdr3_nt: TGTGCCAGCAGTACTAGCGGGGGGATTTACAATGAGCAGTTCTTC
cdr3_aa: CASSTSGGIYNEQFF

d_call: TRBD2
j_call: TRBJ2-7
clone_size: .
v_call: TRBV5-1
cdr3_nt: TGCGCCAGCAGACTAGCGGGAGACTACGAGCAGTACTTC
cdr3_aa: CASRLAGDYEQYF

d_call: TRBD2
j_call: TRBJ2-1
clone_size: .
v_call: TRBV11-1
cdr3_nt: TGTGCCAGCAGCGCCAGACTAGCGGGAGGGCCCAATGAGCAGTTCTTC
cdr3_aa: CASSARLAGGPNEQFF

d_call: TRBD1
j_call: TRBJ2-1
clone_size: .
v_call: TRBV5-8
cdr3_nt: TGTGCCAGCAGCTCCGGGACAGGACTTATGAATGAGCAGTTCTTC
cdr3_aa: CASSSGTGLMNEQFF

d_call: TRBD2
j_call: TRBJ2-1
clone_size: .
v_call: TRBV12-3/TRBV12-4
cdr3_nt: TGTGCCAGCAGTCGGCCGGGACTAGCGGGAGGCGATGAGCAGTTCTTC
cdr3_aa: CASSRPGLAGGDEQFF

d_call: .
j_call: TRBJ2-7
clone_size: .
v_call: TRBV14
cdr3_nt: TGTGCCAGCAGCCAAGATCTAATGGGGCTACAGGACCAGTACTTC
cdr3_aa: CASSQDLMGLQDQYF

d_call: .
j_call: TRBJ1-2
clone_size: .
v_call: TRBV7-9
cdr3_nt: TGTGCCAGCAGCCGCAGAACCCTACGAGGCTACACCTTC
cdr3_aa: CASSRRTLRGYTF

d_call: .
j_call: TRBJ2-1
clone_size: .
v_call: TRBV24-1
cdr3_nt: TGTGCCACCAGTGCAGCAGAGAGCTCCTACAATGAGCAGTTCTTC
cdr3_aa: CATSAAESSYNEQFF

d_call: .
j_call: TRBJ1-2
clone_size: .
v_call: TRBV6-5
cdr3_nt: TGTGCCAGCAGTTACTCGAGGAGGGACATAAATGGCTACACCTTC
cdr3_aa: CASSYSRRDINGYTF

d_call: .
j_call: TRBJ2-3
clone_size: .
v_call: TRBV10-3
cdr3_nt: TGTGCCATCAAGGAGGGGGCGATTCTGTATTTT
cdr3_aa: CAIKEGAILYF

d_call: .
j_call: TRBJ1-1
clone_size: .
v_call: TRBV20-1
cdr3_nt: TGCAGTGCTAGAGTGGGGCAGAACACTGAAGCTTTCTTT
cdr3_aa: CSARVGQNTEAFF

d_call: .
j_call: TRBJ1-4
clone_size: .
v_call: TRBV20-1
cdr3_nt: TGCAGTGCTCGGGACGGAATGAATGAAAAACTGTTTTTT
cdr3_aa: CSARDGMNEKLFF

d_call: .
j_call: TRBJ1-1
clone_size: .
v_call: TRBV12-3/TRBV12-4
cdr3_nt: TGTGCCAGCAGTTTAGCGCTGGGGGGGGCCATTGAAGCTTTCTTT
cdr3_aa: CASSLALGGAIEAFF

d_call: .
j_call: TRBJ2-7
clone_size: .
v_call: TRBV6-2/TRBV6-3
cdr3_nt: TGTGCCAGCAGTTACTCGAGCGTCGGCGAGCAGTACTTC
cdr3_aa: CASSYSSVGEQYF

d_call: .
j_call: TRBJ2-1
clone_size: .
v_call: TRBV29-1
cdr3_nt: TGCAGCGTTCACGTCGGTGGAAGTATTGAGCAGTTCTTC
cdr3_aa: CSVHVGGSIEQFF

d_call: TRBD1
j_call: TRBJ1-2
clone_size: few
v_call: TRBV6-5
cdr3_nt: TGTGCCAGCAGTTACTCCGGGACAGGCTCCTTCGGCTACACCTTC
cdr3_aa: CASSYSGTGSFGYTF

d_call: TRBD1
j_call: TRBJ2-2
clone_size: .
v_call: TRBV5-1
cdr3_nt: TGCGCCGGTTCGACAGGGAGCCCGAACACCGGGGAGCTGTTTTTT
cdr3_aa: CAGSTGSPNTGELFF

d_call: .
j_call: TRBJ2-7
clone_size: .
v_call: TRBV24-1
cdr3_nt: TGTGCCACCAGTGATTTGGGACAACCCTACGAGCAGTACTTC
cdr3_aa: CATSDLGQPYEQYF

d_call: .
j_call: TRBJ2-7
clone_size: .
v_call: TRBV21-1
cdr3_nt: TGTGCCAGCAAGACAGGGACCACCTACGAGCAGTACTTC
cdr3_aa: CASKTGTTYEQYF